The 29 T cell receptor beta chains below all came from one sample that was sequenced in a study of tumor and adjacent non-tumor tissue in lung cancer. No cell sorting was done before RNA was extracted from the tissue. The library came from three nested PCR rounds adapted from ARM-PCR protocols. Via MiXCR, TCRdb re-called the multiplex PCR reads, giving one row per CDR3 protein. Of more than 75,000 distinct CDR3 sequences in the sample, roughly 80% were seen once. Sequenced: lung tumor tissue. The source is a woman in her 50s with non-small cell lung cancer.

The chain has TRBV11-2 and TRBJ2-1; D gene uncertain. Trimming took 7 bases from V and 4 from J, leaving 17 bases between them. The length of the CDR3 is 15 residues. CDR1 and CDR2 (germline): SGHAT, FQNNGV. CDR3 in amino acids: CASNPLWYAYNEQFF. The CDR3 DNA reads as TGTGCCAGCAACCCCCTATGGTACGCTTACAATGAGCAGTTCTTC.

As regards this clonotype: One junction end disagrees with the germline gene, perhaps due to a read error. The chain uses TRBV7-6 and TRBJ2-3; D call uncertain. CDR1 is SGHVS, CDR2 FNYEAQ, per germline. The CDR3 has 16 amino acids. In nucleotides, the CDR3 is TGTGCCAGCAGTTTAGCCCAGGATTTCAGGACAGATACGCAGTATTTT. It encodes CASSLAQDFRTDTQYF.

This clonotype was seen a single time. One junction end disagrees with the germline gene, perhaps due to a read error. V usage is TRBV29-1 and J usage is TRBJ2-5; 8 bases match TRBD2. The germline CDR1 and CDR2 sequences are SQVTM and ANQGSEA. This CDR3 is 16 amino acids long. For the CDR3, the DNA is TGCAGCGTTGCGGTCAATATCGGGAGGGTTTTGGAGACCCACTACTTC. Translation gives CSVAVNIGRVLETHYF.

The V and J genes are TRBV29-1 and TRBJ1-2; D gene uncertain. Germline V gene sequence: CDR1 SQVTM, CDR2 ANQGSEA. V lost 8 bases to trimming and J lost 5 bases, with 12 bases between them. The CDR3 contains 11 residues. In DNA, the CDR3 is TGCAGCATTGGACTTGAGTATGGCTACACCTTC. Translating it yields CSIGLEYGYTF.

The chain employs TRBV6-5 and TRBJ2-7; D is possibly TRBD1 (5 bases). V lost 5 bases, J lost 2 bases, and 13 bases lay in between. The CDR3 has 14 residues. CDR1 is MNHEY and CDR2 is SVGAGI in the germline V gene. The CDR3 is CASSPSGQTYEQYF. The DNA for the CDR3 is TGTGCCAGCAGTCCCTCTGGACAAACCTACGAGCAGTACTTC.

V gene TRBV29-1 combines with J gene TRBJ2-1, with TRBD2 matching over 10 bases. J was trimmed by 5 bases and V by 8 bases; bases with no gene match: 9. Germline assignment: CDR1 SQVTM and CDR2 ANQGSEA. The CDR3 sequence is 14 residues long. The CDR3 is CSIVLAGWDNEQFF. For the CDR3, the DNA is TGCAGCATTGTACTAGCGGGATGGGACAATGAGCAGTTCTTC.

Note on this clonotype: A read error may produce the germline difference seen at one junction end. The chain carries TRBV6-1 and TRBJ2-7; D might be TRBD1 or TRBD2, each matching 5 bases. The CDR3 runs to 17 residues. CDR1 and CDR2 from the germline V gene are MNHNS and SASEGT. The CDR3 sequence is CASSLKGDGLAVYGQYF. The CDR3 DNA is TGTGCCAGCAGTTTAAAAGGGGATGGACTTGCCGTCTACGGGCAGTACTTC.

This clonotype was counted only a few times. A much larger clone lies a single base off, so this may be a read error. The chain links TRBV12-3 or TRBV12-4 to TRBJ1-1; 10 bases align to TRBD1. CDR3 length: 13 residues. Here the CDR3 DNA reads TGTGCCAGCAGTTTTGGGCGGGACAGGGGCGCTTCCTTT. As protein: CASSFGRDRGASF.

This clonotype was observed a single time. One end of the junction varies from germline; a read error may be responsible. The V gene is TRBV30, the J gene TRBJ1-5; D uncertain. This CDR3 spans 13 amino acids. From germline, CDR1 is GTSNPN and CDR2 SVGIG (reference sequence). CDR3 DNA: TGTGTCTGGAGCTCTTACACCAATCAGCCCCAGCATTTT. This translates into CVWSSYTNQPQHF.

The chain uses TRBV28 and TRBJ1-1, with D uncertain. V shed 6 bases and J shed 10 bases, with 18 bases lying between them. The length of the CDR3 is 13 residues. Germline V gene sequence: CDR1 MDHEN, CDR2 SYDVKM. The CDR3 loop reads CASSPSGPLVAFF. In DNA form, the CDR3 reads TGTGCCAGCAGCCCTTCAGGACCTCTTGTAGCTTTCTTT. Using reference TRBV28 and TRBJ1-1 for the parts outside the CDR3, the full variable domain is DVKVTQSSRYLVKRTGEKVFLECVQDMDHENMFWYRQDPGLGLRLIYFSYDVKMKEKGDIPEGYSVSREKKERFSLILESASTNQTSMYLCASSPSGPLVAFFGQGTRLTVV.

This clonotype was seen ten or more times. This chain joins TRBV29-1 and TRBJ2-7; D may match TRBD1 or TRBD2 (6 bases each). Per germline, CDR1 SQVTM and CDR2 ANQGSEA. The CDR3 extends over 15 amino acids. Trimming removed 4 bases at V and 1 base at J, with 17 bases between. CDR3 nucleotide sequence: TGCAGCGTTGTGCCTGGAGGGGGTTTTTCCTACGAGCAGTACTTC. Protein product: CSVVPGGGFSYEQYF.

Details on this clonotype: Because it lacks the conserved phenylalanine or tryptophan at the end, this CDR3 is likely a read error. The chain uses TRBV5-4 and TRBJ1-1; no reliable D call. V lost 4 bases, J lost 0 bases, and 19 bases lay in between. This CDR3 has 17 amino acids. CDR1 is SGHNT, CDR2 YYREEE, per germline (reference sequence). The CDR3, as DNA: TGTGCCAGCAGCCCGCCTCCGACATCCGGGATGAACACTGAAGCTTTCCTT. This gives the protein CASSPPPTSGMNTEAFL.

A note on this clonotype: One end of the junction fails to match germline, which may point to a read error. The rearrangement uses TRBV29-1 and TRBJ2-2; 8 bases are shared with TRBD2. The CDR3 is made up of 15 amino acids. Germline lookup yields CDR1 SQVTM and CDR2 ANQGSEA. CDR3 nucleotide sequence: TGCAGCGTTGTTCTGCTGACGGGAGGGGTCGGGGAGCAGTTTTTT. Translation: CSVVLLTGGVGEQFF.

The chain links TRBV11-2 to TRBJ2-1, with TRBD2 matching 11 bases. This CDR3 is built from 16 residues. In germline, CDR1 is SGHAT, CDR2 FQNNGV. V was clipped by 5 bases and J by 16 bases; unmatched bases: 19. The CDR3 spells CASSRMVLAGDNELFF. CDR3 DNA sequence: TGTGCCAGCAGCCGGATGGTACTAGCGGGGGACAACGAGCTCTTCTTC.

The count of this clonotype is one. V gene TRBV4-2 combines with J gene TRBJ2-1; maybe TRBD1 (6 bases). Trimming removed 1 base from V and 12 bases from J, with 22 bases in between. The CDR3 sequence is 16 residues long. CDR1 is LGHNA and CDR2 is YNFKEQ in the germline V gene. The DNA for the CDR3 is TGTGCCAGCAGCCAAGTGCAGGGGCAACCCTACTATGGGCAGTTCTTC. Amino acids: CASSQVQGQPYYGQFF.

As for this clonotype: This CDR3 is missing its conserved last phenylalanine or tryptophan, likely due to a read error. V usage is TRBV4-3 and J usage is TRBJ2-7; 7 nucleotides line up with TRBD1. Germline values: CDR1 LGHNA, CDR2 YSLEER. V shed 5 bases and J 3 bases; nucleotides not matched to a gene: 7. The length of the CDR3 is 14 residues. CDR3 sequence: CASSYSTGIYEQYL. The CDR3 coding sequence is TGCGCCAGCAGCTATTCGACAGGGATCTACGAGCAGTACTTA.

This clonotype was observed many times. V is TRBV7-3 and J is TRBJ2-3; 7 positions match TRBD1. The CDR3 loop spans 15 amino acids. CDR1 SGHTA and CDR2 FQGTGA come from the germline V gene. V gave up 5 bases and J gave up 4 bases; unmatched junction bases: 9. The CDR3 is CASSPTGQGADTQYF. The CDR3 nucleotides are TGTGCCAGCAGCCCAACAGGTCAGGGGGCAGATACGCAGTATTTT.

Concerning this clonotype: The junction departs from germline at one end; a sequencing error may be responsible. The genes are TRBV5-5 and TRBJ2-1, with 13 bases matching TRBD2. There are 19 residues in the CDR3. Germline-derived CDR1 and CDR2 are SGHKS and YYEKEE (reference sequence). CDR3 in DNA: TGTGTCAGCACCTTGGACCCGGGACTAGCGGGACTCACCTACAATGTGCAGTTCTTC. It specifies CVSTLDPGLAGLTYNVQFF. The full variable domain, in which reference TRBV5-5 and TRBJ2-1 provide the parts outside the CDR3, is DAGVTQSPTHLIKTRGQQVTLRCSPISGHKSVSWYQQVLGQGPQFIFQYYEKEERGRGNFPDRFSARQFPNYSSELNVNALLLGDSALYLCVSTLDPGLAGLTYNVQFFGPGTRLTVL.

A note on this clonotype: One end of the junction fails to match germline, which may point to a read error. The gene calls are TRBV10-2 and TRBJ2-1; TRBD2 agrees at 7 bases. CDR1 is WSHSY, CDR2 SAAADI, per germline. The CDR3 has 11 amino acids. The CDR3 spells CASFGGNDQFF. The CDR3 coding sequence is TGTGCCAGCTTCGGGGGGAATGATCAGTTCTTC.

This clonotype was seen a single time. This chain connects TRBV6-5 to TRBJ1-1, with D unresolved. The germline V gene encodes CDR1 MNHEY and CDR2 SVGAGI. The CDR3 has 14 residues. V was pared by 7 bases and J by 12 bases, with 24 bases between. The CDR3 nucleotides read TGTGCCAGCACTCATGGAGTTACTAACACAGAAACTTTCTTT. It is translated as CASTHGVTNTETFF.

In the case of this clonotype: Sequence at one end of the junction differs from germline and may be a read error. V is TRBV29-1 and J is TRBJ2-7, with TRBD2 identical over 9 bases. This CDR3 has 14 residues. In germline, CDR1 is SQVTM, CDR2 ANQGSEA. DNA of the CDR3: TGCAGCGTAGAACTCGGATTAGCGGGAGCCGAGCATTACTTC. Translating gives CSVELGLAGAEHYF.

The chain joins TRBV5-5 to TRBJ2-3, with TRBD2 matching over 8 bases. Unmatched junction bases numbered 15, after V lost 4 bases and J lost 11 bases. Looked up from germline, CDR1 is SGHKS and CDR2 is YYEKEE (reference sequence). This CDR3 spans 15 amino acids. DNA for the CDR3: TGTGCCAGCAGCCTAACTAGCGGTAGCACAAATATGCAGTATTTT. Its protein is CASSLTSGSTNMQYF.

The chain combines TRBV20-1 with TRBJ2-3, with D possibly TRBD2 on 6 matching bases. The CDR3 is 14 amino acids. CDR1 DFQATT and CDR2 SNEGSKA come from the germline V gene (reference sequence). The CDR3 here is CNVSENGSADTQYF. The CDR3 DNA follows: TGCAATGTTAGTGAAAACGGGAGCGCAGATACGCAGTATTTT.

This chain links TRBV2 with TRBJ2-2, with no clear D. CDR1 and CDR2 from the germline V gene are SNHLY and FYNNEI. The CDR3 totals 16 residues. Trimming removed 5 bases from V and 4 bases from J, with 17 bases in between. The CDR3 spells CASSSRVGPSTGELFF. The CDR3 nucleotides read TGTGCCAGCAGTTCTAGAGTAGGACCATCCACCGGGGAGCTGTTTTTT.

The rearrangement joins TRBV7-3 to TRBJ2-1; D might be TRBD2 (6 bases). Trimming removed 0 bases from V and 3 bases from J, with 12 bases in between. Germline V CDR1 and CDR2: SGHTA, FQGTGA. This CDR3 region has 16 residues. CDR3 region: CASSLTFRLDYNEQFF. In DNA, the CDR3 is TGTGCCAGCAGCTTAACGTTTCGACTAGACTACAATGAGCAGTTCTTC.

The chain couples TRBV29-1 to TRBJ1-3, with D possibly being TRBD1 (6 bases). Germline assignment: CDR1 SQVTM and CDR2 ANQGSEA. The V and J ends lost 6 bases and 0 bases respectively, with 15 bases between them. The CDR3 runs 15 residues. The CDR3 region has the DNA TGCAGCGTAGTCTCGGACAGCGGCTCTGGAAACACCATATATTTT. It translates to CSVVSDSGSGNTIYF.

The count of this clonotype is one. This sequence joins TRBV11-2 and TRBJ2-3, with D possibly being TRBD1 or TRBD2 (6 bases each). Looked up from germline, CDR1 is SGHAT and CDR2 is FQNNGV. CDR3 length: 17 amino acids. The V and J ends lost 6 bases and 2 bases respectively, with 21 bases between them. This chain's CDR3 is CASSFYPRGVHTDTQYF. In DNA form, the CDR3 reads TGTGCCAGCAGTTTTTACCCAAGGGGGGTACACACAGATACGCAGTATTTT.

This clonotype was seen a single time. The chain recombines TRBV20-1 with TRBJ2-7, with 7 nucleotides matching TRBD2. Germline V gene data show CDR1 as DFQATT and CDR2 as SNEGSKA (reference sequence). The CDR3 contains 14 residues. J was trimmed by 8 bases and V by 5 bases; bases with no gene match: 15. CDR3 sequence (DNA): TGCAGTGCTCGGGGGAGGACTAGGGAGTTAAAGCAGTACTTC. Translation gives CSARGRTRELKQYF.

Comments on this clonotype: The junction shows a germline mismatch at one end, possibly a read error. The rearrangement uses TRBV11-3 and TRBJ2-2; the D gene could be TRBD1 or TRBD2 (5 bases each). This CDR3 is built from 15 residues. Germline V gene sequence: CDR1 SGHNT, CDR2 YENEEA. CDR3: CASIPRDRNTGELLF. DNA of the CDR3: TGTGCCAGCATCCCCAGGGACCGGAATACCGGGGAGCTGTTATTT.